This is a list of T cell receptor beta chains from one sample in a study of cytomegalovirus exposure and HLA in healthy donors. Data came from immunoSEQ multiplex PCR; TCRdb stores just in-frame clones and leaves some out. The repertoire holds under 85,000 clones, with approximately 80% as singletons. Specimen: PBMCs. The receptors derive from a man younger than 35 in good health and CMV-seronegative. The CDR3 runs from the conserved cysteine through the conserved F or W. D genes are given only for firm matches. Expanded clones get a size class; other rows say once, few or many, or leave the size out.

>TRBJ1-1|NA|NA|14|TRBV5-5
CASSSSGKGTEAFF
TGTGCCAGCAGCTCCTCAGGGAAGGGGACTGAAGCTTTCTTT
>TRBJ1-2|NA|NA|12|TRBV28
CASVNRVYGYTF
TGTGCCAGCGTAAACAGGGTTTATGGCTACACCTTC
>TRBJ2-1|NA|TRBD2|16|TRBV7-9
CASSPYLAGDYNEQFF
TGTGCCAGCAGCCCCTACCTAGCGGGGGACTACAATGAGCAGTTCTTC
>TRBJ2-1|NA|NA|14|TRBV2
CASRDRSSYNEQFF
TGTGCCAGCAGAGACAGGAGCTCCTACAATGAGCAGTTCTTC
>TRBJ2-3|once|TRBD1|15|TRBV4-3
CASSLTGGGTDTQYF
TGCGCCAGCAGTTTAACAGGGGGAGGCACAGATACGCAGTATTTT
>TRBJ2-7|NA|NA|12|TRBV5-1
CASSLPGVEQYF
TGCGCCAGCAGCTTACCAGGGGTCGAGCAGTACTTC
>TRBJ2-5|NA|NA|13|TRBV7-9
CASSPKAEETQYF
TGTGCCAGCAGCCCAAAGGCGGAGGAGACCCAGTACTTC
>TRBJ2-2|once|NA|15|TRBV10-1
CASSESRGDTGELFF
TGCGCCAGCAGTGAAAGCAGGGGAGACACCGGGGAGCTGTTTTTT
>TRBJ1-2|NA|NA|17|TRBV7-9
CASSTYFPRGGNYGYTF
TGTGCCAGCAGCACCTACTTTCCCCGGGGAGGAAACTATGGCTACACCTTC
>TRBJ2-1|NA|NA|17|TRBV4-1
CASSKDSGARVHNEQFF
TGCGCCAGCAGCAAAGATTCAGGGGCCCGGGTGCACAATGAGCAGTTCTTC
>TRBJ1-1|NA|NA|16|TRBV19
CASSPLRDLRITEAFF
TGTGCCAGTAGTCCGTTGCGGGACTTGCGGATCACTGAAGCTTTCTTT
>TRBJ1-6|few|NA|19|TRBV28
CASSFYYRNISSYNSPLHF
TGTGCCAGCAGTTTTTATTACAGAAATATATCCTCATATAATTCACCCCTCCACTTT
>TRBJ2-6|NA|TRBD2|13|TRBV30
CALGGFGANVLTF
TGTGCCCTCGGGGGGTTCGGGGCCAACGTCCTGACTTTC
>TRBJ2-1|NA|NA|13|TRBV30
CAWSSLLANEQFF
TGTGCCTGGAGTTCGCTTCTAGCCAATGAGCAGTTCTTC
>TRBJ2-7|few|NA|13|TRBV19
CASSIGEGYEQYF
TGTGCCAGTAGTATAGGAGAGGGCTACGAGCAGTACTTC
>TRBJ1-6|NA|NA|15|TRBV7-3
CASSLRGIWNSPLHF
TGTGCCAGCAGCTTACGAGGGATTTGGAATTCACCCCTCCACTTT
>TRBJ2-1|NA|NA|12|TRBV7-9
CASSPKYNEQFF
TGTGCCAGCAGCCCCAAATACAATGAGCAGTTCTTC
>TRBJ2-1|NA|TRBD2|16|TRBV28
CASTARGGGSYNEQFF
TGTGCCAGCACCGCTAGGGGCGGGGGTTCGTACAATGAGCAGTTCTTC
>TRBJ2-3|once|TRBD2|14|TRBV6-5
CASSSGGAGDTQYF
TGTGCCAGCAGTTCGGGGGGGGCGGGAGATACGCAGTATTTT
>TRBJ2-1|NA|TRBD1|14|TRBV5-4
CASSAGQVYNEQFF
TGTGCCAGCAGCGCTGGACAGGTCTACAATGAGCAGTTCTTC
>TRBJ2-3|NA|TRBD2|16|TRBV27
CASSPLPGLVTDTQYF
TGTGCCAGCAGTCCCCTACCGGGACTAGTAACAGATACGCAGTATTTT
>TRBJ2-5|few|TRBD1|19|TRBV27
CASSLTPPLGTGPQETQYF
TGTGCCAGCAGCCTAACACCGCCTCTCGGGACAGGCCCCCAAGAGACCCAGTACTTC
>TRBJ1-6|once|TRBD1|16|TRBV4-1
CASSQTGGAVNSPLHF
TGCGCCAGCAGCCAGACAGGGGGCGCGGTTAATTCACCCCTCCACTTT
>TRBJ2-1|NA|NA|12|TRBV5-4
CASSLGQDEQFF
TGTGCCAGCAGCTTGGGACAGGACGAGCAGTTCTTC
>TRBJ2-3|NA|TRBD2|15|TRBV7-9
CASSLLAGISDTQYF
TGTGCCAGCAGCTTACTAGCGGGGATTTCTGATACGCAGTATTTT
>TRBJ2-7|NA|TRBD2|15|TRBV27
CASSVGTSGGYEQYF
TGTGCCAGCAGTGTCGGGACTAGCGGGGGCTACGAGCAGTACTTC
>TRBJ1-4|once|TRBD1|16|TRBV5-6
CASSLAGGQGFGKLFF
TGTGCCAGCAGCTTGGCGGGTGGACAGGGTTTCGGAAAACTGTTTTTT
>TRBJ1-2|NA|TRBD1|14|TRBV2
CASRGDREGYGYTF
TGTGCCAGCAGGGGGGACAGGGAAGGATATGGCTACACCTTC
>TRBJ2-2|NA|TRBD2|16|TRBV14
CASSPLAGGNTGELFF
TGTGCCAGCAGCCCATTAGCGGGGGGGAACACCGGGGAGCTGTTTTTT
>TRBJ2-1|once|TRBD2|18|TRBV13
CASSLLAGLAGAYNEQFF
TGTGCCAGCAGCTTGCTCGCGGGACTAGCGGGGGCCTACAATGAGCAGTTCTTC
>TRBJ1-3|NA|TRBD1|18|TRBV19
CASSISGQGASSGNTIYF
TGTGCCAGTAGTATCTCCGGACAGGGGGCAAGCTCTGGAAACACCATATATTTT
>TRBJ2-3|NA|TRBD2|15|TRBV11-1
CASTVTSGGAVTQYF
TGTGCCAGCACCGTAACTAGCGGGGGGGCTGTTACGCAGTATTTT
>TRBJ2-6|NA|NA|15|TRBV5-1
CASRFTESGANVLTF
TGCGCCAGCAGGTTTACGGAGTCTGGGGCCAACGTCCTGACTTTC
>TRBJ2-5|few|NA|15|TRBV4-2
CASSQIYRDKNGQYF
TGTGCCAGCAGCCAGATATACCGGGACAAAAATGGCCAGTACTTC
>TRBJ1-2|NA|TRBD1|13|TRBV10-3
CAITRGQGNGYTF
TGTGCCATCACCCGAGGACAGGGAAATGGCTACACCTTC
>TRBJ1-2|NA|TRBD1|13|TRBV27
CASSLQGAGGYTF
TGTGCCAGCAGCCTACAGGGGGCAGGTGGCTACACCTTC
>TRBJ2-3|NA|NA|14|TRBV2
CASSLHFRDIPPYF
TGTGCCAGCAGTCTCCACTTTAGGGACATTCCCCCGTATTTT
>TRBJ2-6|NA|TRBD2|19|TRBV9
CASSVASGGAGSGANVLTF
TGTGCCAGCAGCGTGGCTAGCGGGGGGGCCGGCTCTGGGGCCAACGTCCTGACTTTC
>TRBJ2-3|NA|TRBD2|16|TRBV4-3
CASSQRLAGGPDTQYF
TGCGCCAGCAGCCAAAGACTAGCGGGGGGGCCAGATACGCAGTATTTT
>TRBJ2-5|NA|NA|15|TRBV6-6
CASRVTPAGQETQYF
TGTGCCAGCAGGGTTACGCCCGCCGGCCAAGAGACCCAGTACTTC
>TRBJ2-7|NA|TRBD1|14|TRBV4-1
CASSLRTGTYEQYF
TGCGCCAGCAGCCTTCGGACAGGGACCTACGAGCAGTACTTC
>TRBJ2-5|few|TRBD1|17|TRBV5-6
CASSSGSQGTEKETQYF
TGTGCCAGCAGCTCTGGATCGCAGGGGACAGAGAAAGAGACCCAGTACTTC
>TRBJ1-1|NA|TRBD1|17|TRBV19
CASSRSGTGYMNTEAFF
TGTGCCAGTAGCAGATCTGGGACAGGGTACATGAACACTGAAGCTTTCTTT
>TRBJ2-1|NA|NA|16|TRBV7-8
CAGSLGRGASYNEQFF
TGTGCCGGCAGCTTAGGTCGCGGTGCCTCCTACAATGAGCAGTTCTTC
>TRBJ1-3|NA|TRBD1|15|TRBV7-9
CASREGAFSGNTIYF
TGTGCCAGCAGAGAGGGGGCATTCTCTGGAAACACCATATATTTT
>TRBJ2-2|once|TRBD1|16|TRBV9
CASSPRGQTNTGELFF
TGTGCCAGCAGCCCACGGGGACAGACGAACACCGGGGAGCTGTTTTTT
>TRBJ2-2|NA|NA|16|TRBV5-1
CASSLREQGGTGELFF
TGCGCCAGCAGCTTAAGGGAACAGGGCGGCACCGGGGAGCTGTTTTTT
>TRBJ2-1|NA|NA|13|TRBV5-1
CASSPDSYNEQFF
TGCGCCAGCAGCCCGGACAGCTACAATGAGCAGTTCTTC
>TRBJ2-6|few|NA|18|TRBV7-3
CASSPHPPSPSGANVLTF
TGTGCCAGCAGCCCTCACCCTCCAAGCCCCTCTGGGGCCAACGTCCTGACTTTC
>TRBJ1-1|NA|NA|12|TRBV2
CATTNPNTEAFF
TGTGCCACCACTAATCCGAACACTGAAGCTTTCTTT
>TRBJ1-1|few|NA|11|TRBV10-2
CASSVGSEAFF
TGCGCCAGCAGTGTGGGGAGTGAAGCTTTCTTT
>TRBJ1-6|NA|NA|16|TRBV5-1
CASSLAIGHYNSPLHF
TGCGCCAGCAGCTTGGCCATCGGACACTATAATTCACCCCTCCACTTT
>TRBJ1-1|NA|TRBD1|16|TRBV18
CASSPLGQGVNTEAFF
TGTGCCAGCTCACCATTGGGACAGGGGGTGAACACTGAAGCTTTCTTT